The 17 T cell receptor beta chains below come from one sample, sequenced in a study of cytomegalovirus exposure and HLA in healthy donors (dated by TCRdb to 2016 to 2017). Library preparation employed the immunoSEQ multiplex PCR assay. The multiplex PCR relied on a mix of 60 forward primers for TCR Vbeta segments and 13 reverse primers for TCR Jbeta segments. TCRdb mirrors the immuneACCESS table, restricted to in-frame sequences. Some clones are absent from its copies; in checked studies, under half trace to an unresolved V gene, and the reason for the others is unknown. This sample holds approximately 190,000 clones; approximately 81% were observed only once. Of the sample, approximately 2% falls within the top ten clones. The sequencing sample was made of PBMCs. The origin of the receptors is a young woman in good health and CMV-seropositive.

The J gene is TRBJ1-2, the V gene TRBV7-9; perhaps TRBD1 as D (5 bases). The germline gives CDR1 SEHNR, CDR2 FQNEAQ (reference sequence). Between the trimmed V and J ends, which lost 2 bases and 6 bases, there was a span of 7 bases. CDR3 size: 12 residues. The CDR3 protein is CASSLRGDGYTF. DNA for the CDR3: TGTGCCAGCAGCTTAAGGGGCGATGGCTACACCTTC.

The chain combines TRBV7-3 with TRBJ2-2; no definite D call. With 2 bases removed from V and 6 bases from J, the gap between germline ends came to 10 bases. CDR3 size: 14 residues. Germline assignment: CDR1 SGHTA and CDR2 FQGTGA. The CDR3 bases are TGTGCCAGCAGCTTAGAGTTTCGTTCCGGGGAGCTGTTTTTT. Its protein product is CASSLEFRSGELFF. Using reference TRBV7-3 and TRBJ2-2 for the parts outside the CDR3, the full variable domain is GAGVSQTPSNKVTEKGKYVELRCDPISGHTALYWYRQSLGQGPEFLIYFQGTGAADDSGLPNDRFFAVRPEGSVSTLKIQRTERGDSAVYLCASSLEFRSGELFFGEGSRLTVL.

The chain recombines TRBV19 with TRBJ2-3; D might be TRBD1 (6 bases). V shed 3 bases and J shed 0 bases, with 7 bases lying between them. The CDR3 totals 14 residues. Germline-derived CDR1 and CDR2 are LNHDA and SQIVND (reference sequence). DNA for the CDR3: TGTGCCAGTAGTATTCAGGGGAGCACAGATACGCAGTATTTT. It translates to CASSIQGSTDTQYF.

This sequence joins TRBV18 and TRBJ2-5; 10 nucleotides align to TRBD1. With V trimmed by 2 bases and J by 5 bases, 8 bases remained unmatched. The CDR3 contains 16 residues. The germline gives CDR1 KGHSH, CDR2 LQKENI. The CDR3 reads CASSPATGGNLETQYF. Written as DNA, the CDR3 is TGTGCCAGCTCACCAGCGACAGGGGGCAATCTGGAGACCCAGTACTTC.

The chain has TRBV28 and TRBJ1-2; possible D gene TRBD1, 5 bases. Germline V gives CDR1 MDHEN, CDR2 SYDVKM. The V end was cut by 3 bases, the J end by 4 bases, with 9 bases between. This CDR3 comprises 13 residues. Here the CDR3 reads CASSLEGIYGYTF. CDR3 in DNA: TGTGCCAGCAGTTTGGAGGGGATCTATGGCTACACCTTC.

V gene TRBV7-6 combines with J gene TRBJ2-3; 11 nucleotides agree with TRBD2. The CDR3 totals 14 residues. V shed 3 bases, J shed 6 bases, and the junction held 2 bases outside the gene matches. Germline V gene data show CDR1 as SGHVS and CDR2 as FNYEAQ. The CDR3 nucleotides read TGTGCCAGCAGCTTTTCTAGCGGGGGGGATACGCAGTATTTT. This encodes CASSFSSGGDTQYF.

The J gene is TRBJ1-4, the V gene TRBV28, with TRBD1 matching 7 bases. This CDR3 spans 14 amino acids. Germline CDR1 reads MDHEN; CDR2 reads SYDVKM. V dropped 5 bases and J dropped 4; count of bases not matched to a gene: 4. CDR3 nucleotide sequence: TGTGCCAGCAGTCTAGGGGGCCTTAATGAAAAACTGTTTTTT. The encoded protein is CASSLGGLNEKLFF.

J is TRBJ1-4 and V is TRBV11-2; 9 nucleotides line up with TRBD1. Germline V lookup: CDR1 SGHAT, CDR2 FQNNGV. The CDR3 sequence is 15 residues long. Trimming took 5 bases from V and 7 from J; bases not matched to a gene: 8. As DNA, the CDR3 is TGTGCCAGCAGCCCGGGACAGGGCGTCTTTGAAAAACTGTTTTTT. Translating it yields CASSPGQGVFEKLFF. Drawing the rest from reference TRBV11-2 and TRBJ1-4, the complete variable domain is EAGVAQSPRYKIIEKRQSVAFWCNPISGHATLYWYQQILGQGPKLLIQFQNNGVVDDSQLPKDRFSAERLKGVDSTLKIQPAKLEDSAVYLCASSPGQGVFEKLFFGSGTQLSVL.

The chain has TRBV7-9 and TRBJ2-1; D is perhaps TRBD2 (6 bases). The V gene lost 5 bases and the J gene lost 6 bases, with 20 bases spanning the gap. The CDR3 runs to 16 residues. The germline V gene encodes CDR1 SEHNR and CDR2 FQNEAQ (reference sequence). CDR3 nucleotide sequence: TGTGCCAGCAGCCCCCGTCTAGCGTCCGGCCTCAATGAGCAGTTCTTC. It codes for CASSPRLASGLNEQFF.

V and J are TRBV2 and TRBJ1-2; no definite D call. Germline CDR1 reads SNHLY; CDR2 reads FYNNEI. The CDR3 runs to 15 residues. V was pared by 10 bases and J by 7 bases, with 25 bases between. The CDR3 DNA is TGTGCCACCACTTCGGAGGGTTCGCTAGGAGGTGGCTACACCTTC. Its translation: CATTSEGSLGGGYTF.

This chain connects TRBV2 to TRBJ2-5; no clear D gene. Germline V gene sequence: CDR1 SNHLY, CDR2 FYNNEI. CDR3 length: 14 amino acids. V was shortened by 5 bases and J by 1 base, with 11 bases between the two germline ends. CDR3 loop: CASSTDIFQETQYF. The CDR3 DNA follows: TGTGCCAGCAGTACCGACATCTTCCAAGAGACCCAGTACTTC.

This clone was seen a few times. The genes are TRBV19 and TRBJ1-2; D gene uncertain. The germline V gene encodes CDR1 LNHDA and CDR2 SQIVND (reference sequence). This CDR3 is built from 14 residues. Trimming cost V 7 bases and J 0 bases, with 12 bases left between them. CDR3: CASTPGWTNYGYTF. DNA for the CDR3: TGTGCCAGTACGCCAGGATGGACTAACTATGGCTACACCTTC.

Notes on this clone: Compared with germline, one end of the junction differs, possibly owing to a read error. This chain joins TRBV7-2 and TRBJ1-2; 10 bases agree with TRBD1. Germline values: CDR1 SGHTA, CDR2 FQGNSA. This CDR3 is 12 amino acids long. Written as DNA, the CDR3 is TGTGCCAGCAGCTCACTGGGACAGGGGCCCTTCTTC. It translates to CASSSLGQGPFF.

The chain joins TRBV11-1 to TRBJ2-5, with D maybe TRBD1 (5 bases). The CDR3 has 14 amino acids. Germline V gene sequence: CDR1 SGHAT, CDR2 FQDESV (reference sequence). V was shortened by 2 bases and J by 2 bases, with 9 bases between the two germline ends. CDR3 DNA: TGTGCCAGCAGCTTACAACAGGCGCAAGAGACCCAGTACTTC. It specifies CASSLQQAQETQYF.

The gene calls are TRBV6-1 and TRBJ2-3; the match to TRBD2 covers 9 bases. The junction had 9 bases not matched to a gene; V was cut back by 1 base and J by 4 bases. Germline assignment: CDR1 MNHNS and CDR2 SASEGT. The CDR3 has 17 amino acids. As DNA, the CDR3 is TGTGCCAGCAGTGAAGACCATTCGCGGGGGGGCCCAGATACGCAGTATTTT. Translated: CASSEDHSRGGPDTQYF.

This chain connects TRBV4-1 to TRBJ2-5, with 11 bases fitting TRBD2. Unmatched junction bases numbered 7, after V lost 0 bases and J lost 4 bases. This CDR3 comprises 17 residues. Per the germline V gene, CDR1 is MGHRA and CDR2 is YSYEKL. The chain's CDR3 is CASSQEGGLAGRETQYF. As DNA, the CDR3 is TGCGCCAGCAGCCAAGAAGGAGGACTAGCGGGTCGAGAGACCCAGTACTTC.

The chain joins TRBV6-6 to TRBJ2-3; 7 bases map to TRBD1. The CDR3 totals 14 residues. The V gene's germline CDR1 is MNHNY and CDR2 SVGAGI (reference sequence). The junction had 3 bases not matched to a gene; V was cut back by 6 bases and J by 0 bases. The CDR3, as DNA: TGTGCCAGCAGAGGGGGCCCTAGCACAGATACGCAGTATTTT. Protein: CASRGGPSTDTQYF.